The clone carrying this TCR beta chain turned up a few times. What it recognizes is unknown. The entry originates in a study of cytomegalovirus exposure and HLA in healthy donors. Study-wide results and limits: In a later analysis, 17,000 or so TCR beta sequences were associated with HLA alleles at 0.05 false discovery rate.

The donors (healthy individuals) were bone marrow donors. PCR was performed using 60 Vbeta and 13 Jbeta primers. How the authors handled the data: Later, an analysis found about 77 million unique TCR beta chains, and some 10 million of these were shared. Method: immunoSEQ multiplex PCR; TCRdb's copy keeps in-frame clones and lacks some. That table is the source of V, J and clone size, and D and trimming were worked out from the DNA. The data hold approximately 150,000 clones, with 55% to 75% observed a single time. The CDR3 runs to 14 residues. CDR1 and CDR2 (germline): SEHNR, FQNEAQ (reference sequence). V shed 6 bases and J 2 bases; nucleotides not matched to a gene: 6.

Specimen: PBMCs. This clonotype was obtained from a woman aged 60-75 years in good health and CMV-seropositive. The chain employs TRBV7-9 and TRBJ2-5; TRBD2 matches at 7 bases. The CDR3 spells CASSITAGQETQYF. CDR3 coding DNA: TGTGCCAGCAGTATAACAGCGGGGCAAGAGACCCAGTACTTC.